This T cell receptor beta chain was profiled in a study of CD8+CD57+ T cells in acquired aplastic anemia (dated by TCRdb to the late 2010s). At the level of the whole study: Extracted DNA from sorted CD4+ and CD8+ cells averaged 3.2 ug, ranging from roughly 0.2 to 30 ug. A CD8+CD57+ expansion meant a frequency higher than the mean frequency seen in healthy subjects. Results and caveats for the whole study, not just this receptor: Approximately 31 CD8+ CDR3 sequences were found in both patients and controls but appeared to be highly expressed in patients and within the immunodominant clones of the patients. CD8+ Simpson's diversity did not differ significantly between patients and healthy controls (P=0.060).

This clonotype was recorded at least ten times. The specificity of this receptor is unknown. The record has no base qualities; no much larger clone is one base away. Flow cytometry had shown CD8+CD57+ cell expansion in the patients selected for sequencing. Every patient had severe acquired aplastic anemia, diagnosed using the International Study of Aplastic Anemia and Agranulocytosis and Camitta criteria. At the time blood was sampled, none of the patients had received any therapy. The study deep-sequenced TCR repertoires of sorted CD4+ and CD8+ blood T cells from severe aplastic anemia patients and healthy subjects. Patients were enrolled under clinicaltrials.gov protocols 00001620, 01623167, 00001397, 00071045, 00081523 and 00961064 in the USA. Ficoll-Paque density gradient centrifugation was used to isolate peripheral blood mononuclear cells. Before DNA extraction, CD4+ and CD8+ T cells were sorted by FACS or by magnetic beads.

Genomic DNA was used as template for profiling of TCR beta VDJ combinations and CDR3 sequences. An Illumina HiSeq 2000 was the platform used for TCR repertoire sequencing. Processing in the source paper ran as follows. TRBV/TRBJ rearrangement plots, CDR3 size and DJ length profiles, and Simpson's diversity index were used to evaluate the repertoires. The most abundant DNA sequence in the deep sequencing data was taken as the immunodominant clone. CDR3 amino acid sequences were checked for sharing between subjects and were compared against published repertoires and the VDJdb database. TCRdb redid the processing of the public reads, applying fastp at Q25 and MiXCR, and retained in-frame beta chains. Rows are combined by CDR3 protein, so each entry shows the most common genes and DNA. V and J calls and clone size were set by TCRdb, not the authors. For this sample the table gives under 350,000 distinct CDR3 sequences, of which around three fifths were detected only once. Under 1.5% of the sample goes to the ten largest clones.

The CDR3 covers 14 residues, taking in both the cysteine and the phenylalanine. CDR3 DNA is the only sequence kept; it has 42 bases, read in frame from the first base. A distance of 11 bases separates the germline ends of V and J, which lose 4 bases and 6 bases respectively. Based on the germline V gene, the CDR1 and CDR2 sequences are SGDLS and YYNGEE. The clonotype was recovered from a human donor with aplastic anemia. The chain is assembled from TRBV9 and TRBJ1-6; TRBD1 is a possible D gene, resting on 6 matching bases. Input material: sorted CD4+, CD8+, or CD8+CD57+ T cells (not recorded which) from PBMCs. CDR3 protein: CASSTGQFNSPLHF. The DNA is TGTGCCAGCAGCACAGGACAGTTTAATTCACCCCTCCACTTT.